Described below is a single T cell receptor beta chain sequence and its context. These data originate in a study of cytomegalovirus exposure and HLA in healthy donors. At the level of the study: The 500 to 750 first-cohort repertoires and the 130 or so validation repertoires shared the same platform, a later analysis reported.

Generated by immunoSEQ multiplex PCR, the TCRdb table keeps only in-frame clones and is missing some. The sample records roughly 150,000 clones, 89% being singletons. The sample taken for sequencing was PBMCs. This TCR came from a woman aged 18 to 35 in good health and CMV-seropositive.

CDR3 DNA: TGTGCCAGCAGTGAAGGGTTAGCTGAAAAACTGTTTTTT. Translation: CASSEGLAEKLFF. The V and J genes are TRBV2 and TRBJ1-4; D is ambiguous. V lost 1 base to trimming and J lost 7 bases, with 7 bases between them. The CDR3 length is 13 residues. CDR1 is SNHLY and CDR2 is FYNNEI in the germline V gene.